This T cell receptor beta chain was identified in a study of shared clonotypes between healthy human individuals (dated by TCRdb to between 2020 and 2021). Context from the whole study: Three men and two women, aged 18 to 49 years, made up the cohort. Blood TCR repertoires of roughly 5 healthy adults were deeply sequenced to estimate repertoire size and the extent of clonotype sharing between individuals. Libraries were prepared and TCR repertoires were sequenced by different laboratories using diverse techniques, in order to increase sequencing depth and limit assay-specific biases. Per donor, leukapheresis produced somewhere between about 0.85 and 10 billion PBMCs. For each donor, CD4 naive and CD4 memory were each given three plates, CD8 naive was given two plates, and CD8 memory was given one plate.

The donors were healthy, HIV-negative adults who had no recently reported acute infections or vaccinations. Only Caucasian adults living in Nashville, Tennessee, USA were represented among the donors. CD4+ T cells were enriched through magnetic negative selection, after which naive cells were positively selected on CD45RA and the remaining negative fraction served as the memory subset. After blood collection by leukapheresis, PBMCs were isolated using Ficoll-Histopaque density gradient centrifugation and then cryopreserved in the vapor phase of liquid nitrogen. Analytical flow cytometry was used to check the purity and quantity of each magnetically sorted T cell population. From each sorted fraction, genomic DNA was isolated and quantified by UV absorbance on a Nanodrop 2000c. TCR CDR3 regions were amplified from genomic DNA by multiplex PCR using the deep immunoSEQ assay. Extracted genomic DNA from each cell subset was distributed evenly across all wells of several immunoSEQ 96-well plates, and each plate was treated as a replicate. For sorted subsets, 150 to 250 ng genomic DNA, equal to tens of thousands of T cell genomes, was loaded into each replicate PCR. Purified libraries were measured with a Qubit 3.0 fluorometer, size-checked on a Bioanalyzer 2100, and measured again with the KAPA Library Quantification kit. Every immunoSEQ 96-well plate was sequenced on a separate single-read 150-cycle Illumina NextSeq 550 flow cell. As for the authors' bioinformatics: Because the immunoSEQ output held only junctional sequences and lacked quality scores, the filtering could not match the filtering applied to full-length reads. Sequences were annotated with PyIR, a Python wrapper for IgBLAST v1.9, and V/J genes and CDR3 were assigned using IMGT germline references. Reads were removed for weak V/J assignments (E-value above 1e-6), missing CDR3, stop codons, out-of-frame junctions, or ambiguous translated residues. V3J clonotypes were defined by identical inferred V gene, J gene, and CDR3 amino acid sequence. Percentage overlap between repertoires was calculated by dividing the number of shared unique clonotypes by the size of the smaller repertoire. RTK rarefaction, the Chao1 estimator, and Recon v2.1 estimates of unobserved clonotypes were used to assess repertoire richness. Generation probabilities for all TCRbeta clonotypes obtained by the gDNA method from a few donors were computed using OLGA. Sourced from immuneACCESS, this table was stored by TCRdb with only in-frame sequences that have V and J called. A share of the clones is absent; for the studies checked, an unresolved V gene accounts for under half, and the remainder has no known explanation. V and J calls and clone size are given by that table; D and trimming were obtained from the DNA. Across this sample there are hundreds of thousands of clones, with roughly 95% seen only once. Together, the top ten hold approximately 0.06% of the sample.

Broad study findings and their caveats: Because the study included only a small number of donors, the genetic and exposure-history diversity represented was limited. Only blood was sampled, and tissue TCR repertoires likely differ from those in blood. Pairwise subsampling indicated that sequencing depth was expected to affect the degree of clonotype sharing among donors. When a few donors were compared, the shared fraction of clonotypes was about 5% for naive CD4, around 3.6% for naive CD8, more than 2% for memory CD4, and roughly 0.43% for memory CD8. Naive subsets generally had larger estimated clonotype richness than memory subsets. Higher generation probabilities were observed for clonotypes shared by all four sorted-subset donors than for non-shared clonotypes. Rarefaction of sorted-subset datasets indicated incomplete sequencing despite the large sequencing depth.

From cysteine to phenylalanine, the CDR3 is 13 amino acids long. The DNA shown is the 39-base CDR3, in frame from base 1. At the junction V is shortened by 0 bases and J by 8 bases, with 9 bases in between. The germline V gene supplies CDR1 SGHRS and CDR2 YFSETQ. Worth noting for this clone: Its antigen is still unknown. It has no much larger one-base neighbor in the sample; base qualities were not kept.

The chain uses TRBV5-1 and TRBJ2-1; the D gene is perhaps TRBD2, on 5 matching bases. This clonotype originated in a woman in her 30s in good health. Sequenced sample: naive CD4+ T cells sorted from blood. The cell subset or site label of this sample denotes: CD45RA+ positively selected. Read as DNA, the sequence is TGCGCCAGCAGCTTGGTCGGGAACGATGAGCAGTTCTTC. This gives the protein CASSLVGNDEQFF.